Below, 12 T cell receptor beta chains from the same sample are listed, as sequenced in a study of Graves' ophthalmopathy and Graves' hyperthyroidism. RNA transcripts were the source from which TCR beta CDR3 regions were amplified. Second-round multiplex PCR followed a first-round RT-PCR using HTBI primers. One entry per CDR3 protein results from TCRdb running MiXCR on the multiplex PCR reads. This table has roughly 50,000 distinct CDR3 sequences, 45% to 55% appearing once. The sample comprised peripheral blood. The receptors shown here come from an adult woman with Graves' ophthalmopathy.

With regard to this clonotype: A junction end diverges from the germline sequence, so it may reflect a read error. This sequence joins TRBV7-6 and TRBJ2-5; the D gene is possibly TRBD2 (6 bases). The CDR3 has 16 amino acids. The germline V gene encodes CDR1 SGHVS and CDR2 FNYEAQ. CDR3: CASSLAYRGSQETRYF. The DNA for the CDR3 is TGTGCCAGCAGCTTAGCATATCGGGGGAGTCAAGAGACCCGGTACTTC.

The CDR3 loop is CASSLETSGKSYEQYF. The CDR3 coding sequence is TGTGCCAGCAGCTTAGAAACTAGCGGGAAGTCCTACGAGCAGTACTTC. The rearrangement uses TRBV7-2 and TRBJ2-7, with 10 bases fitting TRBD2. The germline V gene encodes CDR1 SGHTA and CDR2 FQGNSA. V gave up 1 base and J gave up 1 base; unmatched junction bases: 4. The CDR3 runs to 16 residues.

The chain employs TRBV24-1 and TRBJ2-5; 9 positions agree with TRBD1. The CDR3 loop spans 16 amino acids. The ends lost 4 bases at V and 3 bases at J; junction bases unmatched: 8. The germline V gene has CDR1 KGHDR and CDR2 SFDVKD. CDR3 sequence: CATSDPGTGLEETQYF. In nucleotides, the CDR3 is TGTGCCACCAGTGACCCCGGGACAGGGCTAGAAGAGACCCAGTACTTC.

V is TRBV6-1 and J is TRBJ2-7; 10 nucleotides line up with TRBD1. Germline assignment: CDR1 MNHNS and CDR2 SASEGT. The CDR3 is made up of 14 amino acids. J gave up 3 bases and V 6 bases, and 5 bases lay outside the gene matches. CDR3 in DNA: TGTGCCAGCAGGACCGGGACAGGGGTCTACGAGCAGTACTTC. Translated: CASRTGTGVYEQYF.

This clonotype was detected many times. CDR3 sequence (DNA): TGTGCCAGCAGTGAAGGGGTGTCCTACAATGAGCAGTTCTTC. Amino acids: CASSEGVSYNEQFF. The chain couples TRBV6-1 to TRBJ2-1, with no clear D. The germline gives CDR1 MNHNS, CDR2 SASEGT. Trimming removed 1 base from V and 1 base from J, with 5 bases in between. The CDR3 extends over 14 amino acids.

The chain uses TRBV19 and TRBJ1-1; 8 bases align to TRBD1. CDR3 length: 10 residues. V was clipped by 6 bases and J by 11 bases; unmatched bases: 2. Germline V CDR1 and CDR2: LNHDA, SQIVND (reference sequence). The CDR3 loop reads CASRRQGAFF. CDR3 nucleotide sequence: TGTGCCAGTAGGAGACAGGGGGCTTTCTTT.

The rearrangement uses TRBV12-3 or TRBV12-4 and TRBJ2-5; tentatively, D is TRBD1 (6 bases). The V end lost 7 bases, the J end lost 5 bases, and 11 bases lay between the germline ends. The CDR3 length is 12 residues. CDR3 in amino acids: CASKIGGETQYF. The DNA for the CDR3 is TGTGCCAGCAAAATAGGGGGTGAGACCCAGTACTTC.

This clonotype came up many times. The genes are TRBV6-1 and TRBJ2-7, with D perhaps matching TRBD1 (5 bases). This CDR3 comprises 14 residues. Germline lookup yields CDR1 MNHNS and CDR2 SASEGT. With 6 bases removed from V and 2 bases from J, the gap between germline ends came to 14 bases. The CDR3 is CASRGSTVAYEQYF. CDR3 nucleotides: TGTGCCAGCAGAGGATCGACAGTAGCCTACGAGCAGTACTTC.

This clonotype has ten or more counts. V gene TRBV4-1 combines with J gene TRBJ2-7, with 8 bases that match TRBD2. CDR1 is MGHRA and CDR2 is YSYEKL in the germline V gene. This CDR3 has 14 residues. The V gene end was trimmed by 3 bases and the J gene end by 5 bases; junction bases not matched to a gene: 6. The CDR3: CASSQSAGEDEQYF. The CDR3 region has the DNA TGCGCCAGCAGCCAGTCAGCGGGAGAGGACGAGCAGTACTTC.

The table lists this clonotype with many counts. The V and J genes are TRBV5-1 and TRBJ2-5, with D perhaps TRBD1 (6 bases). Germline V lookup: CDR1 SGHRS, CDR2 YFSETQ. CDR3 length equals 16 residues. V lost 4 bases and J 0 bases, leaving 16 bases between the germline ends. Here the CDR3 reads CASSAGPTGYQETQYF. The CDR3 DNA follows: TGCGCCAGCAGCGCGGGCCCTACAGGGTACCAAGAGACCCAGTACTTC.

This clonotype was observed once. As DNA, the CDR3 is TGTGCCAGCGACCGGGGGCTAGATGTCAAAAACATTCAGTACTTC. It codes for CASDRGLDVKNIQYF. The V and J genes are TRBV9 and TRBJ2-4; D tentatively reads TRBD1 or TRBD2 (6 bases each). CDR3 length: 15 residues. V was cut by 7 bases and J by 3 bases, with 17 bases left in between. The germline V gene encodes CDR1 SGDLS and CDR2 YYNGEE.

Note on this clonotype: Mismatch with germline at one junction end may stem from a read error. The V and J genes are TRBV18 and TRBJ2-5; D might be TRBD1 (6 bases). This CDR3 spans 14 amino acids. Germline CDR1 KGHSH, CDR2 LQKENI. CDR3 region: CASSPPGTQEAQYF. The CDR3 DNA follows: TGTGCCAGCTCACCTCCCGGGACACAAGAGGCCCAGTACTTC.